A selection of T cell receptor beta chains follows, all from one sample in a study of T cell responses to AZD1222 COVID-19 vaccine. Some clones are missing from TCRdb's copy, which holds only in-frame ones; the method was immunoSEQ multiplex PCR. The sample has more than 75,000 clones, roughly 90% seen once. The input for sequencing was peripheral blood, taken 28 days after the second AZD1222 dose. The receptors were gathered from an adult who received the AZD1222 COVID-19 vaccine. CDR3s include the opening cysteine and the closing phenylalanine or tryptophan. A D gene is named only where the DNA matches it firmly. Rows may omit the clone size; those that give it use once, few, many or a size class.

>TRBV5-1|TRBD1|TRBJ2-5|15|-
TGCGCCAGCAGCACCGGAGACAGGGGACAAGAGACCCAGTACTTC
CASSTGDRGQETQYF
>TRBV27|-|TRBJ2-7|14|-
TGTGCCAGCACCAAGGACAGGGAGGGCTACGAGCAGTACTTC
CASTKDREGYEQYF
>TRBV7-9|-|TRBJ2-7|14|once
TGTGCCAGCAGCTTGGGGGCAGGCTCCTACGAGCAGTACTTC
CASSLGAGSYEQYF
>TRBV6-5|-|TRBJ1-3|15|-
TGTGCCAGCAGCTCGCCTAGGGGGGGCCAAAACACCATATATTTT
CASSSPRGGQNTIYF
>TRBV4-3|-|TRBJ1-5|15|-
TGCGCCAGCAGCCAAGATCGGGGACGGGGTCAGCCCCAGCATTTT
CASSQDRGRGQPQHF
>TRBV5-1|-|TRBJ1-2|12|-
TGCGCCAGCCGCATGGGGGGCTATGGCTACACCTTC
CASRMGGYGYTF
>TRBV6-5|TRBD2|TRBJ2-7|15|-
TGTGCCAGCATTCGAACGGGAGGCTCTTCCTACGAGCAGTACTTC
CASIRTGGSSYEQYF
>TRBV9|-|TRBJ2-1|14|once
TGTGCCAGCAGCGTAGTGGGGGGAGCAGGCGAGCAGTTCTTC
CASSVVGGAGEQFF
>TRBV2|TRBD2|TRBJ2-2|16|once
TGTGCCAGCGGCCACGGACTAGCGGCCAACACCGGGGAGCTGTTTTTT
CASGHGLAANTGELFF
>TRBV6-5|-|TRBJ1-2|15|-
TGTGCCAGCAGCGTCCAGCGGGAGGGGGTGAGGGGCTACACCTTC
CASSVQREGVRGYTF
>TRBV10-3|-|TRBJ1-1|14|-
TGTGCCATCAGTGTGATAGGGATCAACACTGAAGCTTTCTTT
CAISVIGINTEAFF
>TRBV30|-|TRBJ2-5|12|-
TGTGCCTGGAGTGTCCCCCCAGAGACCCAGTACTTC
CAWSVPPETQYF
>TRBV24-1|-|TRBJ1-3|14|-
TGTGCCACCAGTGGTGGGGCCGCCGGCGACACCATATATTTT
CATSGGAAGDTIYF
>TRBV9|TRBD2|TRBJ2-3|16|-
TGTGCCAGCAGCGTAGTCCCTAGCGGGTACACAGATACGCAGTATTTT
CASSVVPSGYTDTQYF
>TRBV5-1|TRBD2|TRBJ2-1|17|-
TGCGCCAGCAGCGTCCCCGGGACTAGCGGCTCCTACAATGAGCAGTTCTTC
CASSVPGTSGSYNEQFF
>TRBV5-5|-|TRBJ2-1|18|-
TGTGCCAGCAGACAGACAGGGGGAGCGGGAGGGTCCTACAATGAGCAGTTCTTC
CASRQTGGAGGSYNEQFF